This entry describes one T cell receptor beta chain. Its specificity is unknown. Next came a second PCR, run for 7 to 11 cycles, which used a sample-barcoded 5' primer along with a J-beta primer mix. TCRdb redid the calling of the 5' RACE reads with MiXCR, one entry per CDR3 protein. Counted here are roughly 800,000 distinct CDR3 sequences, roughly 26% occurring once; the ten biggest clones make up over 2.5%. The CDR3 runs 15 residues. CDR1 is SGHRS and CDR2 is YFSETQ in the germline V gene. Trimming removed 4 bases from V and 3 bases from J, with 14 bases in between. This record belongs to a study of blood T cells in healthy people across ages. Study-wide results and limits: A roughly linear fall in TCR beta diversity per million T cells was seen with increasing age.

The sample was also linked to a second study, of T cells of mothers and their children. From that second work: Related mother and child pairs showed slightly greater overlap (not significant) than unrelated pairs did. T cell clones that were persistent and microchimeric went undetected.

The J gene is TRBJ1-3, the V gene TRBV5-1; D perhaps matches TRBD1 (5 bases). The sample consisted of blood. The TCR originated in a boy younger than 18 in good health. CDR3 nucleotide sequence: TGCGCCAGCAGCACCCACACAGGAGGTGGAAACACCATATATTTT. Translating gives CASSTHTGGGNTIYF.